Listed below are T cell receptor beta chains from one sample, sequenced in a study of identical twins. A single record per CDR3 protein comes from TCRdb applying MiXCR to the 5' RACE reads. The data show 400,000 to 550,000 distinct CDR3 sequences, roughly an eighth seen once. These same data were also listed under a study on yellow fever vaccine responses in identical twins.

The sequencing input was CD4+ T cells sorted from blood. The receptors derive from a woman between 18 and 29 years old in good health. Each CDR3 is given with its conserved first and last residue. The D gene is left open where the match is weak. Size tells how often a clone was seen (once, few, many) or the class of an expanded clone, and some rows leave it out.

CASSGGSGFEKLFF,TGTGCCAGCAGTGGGGGATCCGGATTTGAAAAACTGTTTTTT,TRBJ1-4,many,TRBV12-3/TRBV12-4,.
CASSPGRGEGTQNTGELFF,TGTGCCAGCAGTCCTGGCAGGGGGGAGGGCACACAGAACACCGGGGAGCTGTTTTTT,TRBJ2-2,.,TRBV12-3/TRBV12-4,.
CASSFQGARTDTQYF,TGTGCCAGCAGCTTTCAGGGGGCGCGGACAGATACGCAGTATTTT,TRBJ2-3,few,TRBV9,TRBD1
CASRIQGLNTEAFF,TGTGCCAGCAGGATACAGGGGTTGAACACTGAAGCTTTCTTT,TRBJ1-1,.,TRBV6-2/TRBV6-3,TRBD1
CASSSNSGGGDTQYF,TGTGCCAGCAGCTCCAATAGCGGGGGAGGGGATACGCAGTATTTT,TRBJ2-3,.,TRBV7-8,TRBD2
CASSPRLASPTDTQYF,TGTGCCAGCTCACCTCGTCTAGCCAGTCCCACAGATACGCAGTATTTT,TRBJ2-3,.,TRBV18,.
CASSPRGSGLAGRETQYF,TGTGCCAGCAGCCCTAGGGGTTCGGGACTAGCGGGACGGGAGACCCAGTACTTC,TRBJ2-5,.,TRBV11-2,TRBD2
CASSEARALNNSPLHF,TGTGCCAGCAGTGAAGCGCGGGCGTTAAATAATTCACCCCTCCACTTT,TRBJ1-6,many,TRBV6-1,.
CASSLLPGQGRNTEAFF,TGTGCCAGCAGTTTACTTCCCGGACAGGGTCGGAACACTGAAGCTTTCTTT,TRBJ1-1,many,TRBV28,TRBD1
CSVALGVNTEAFF,TGCAGCGTTGCGTTGGGGGTGAACACTGAAGCTTTCTTT,TRBJ1-1,.,TRBV29-1,.